The 26 T cell receptor beta chains below all came from one sample that was sequenced in a study of tumor-infiltrating lymphocytes in primary liver carcinoma. Germline DNA was extracted alongside blood RNA, which was obtained from unsorted whole blood. TCR beta cDNA was reverse-transcribed from about 500 ng of total RNA. The reaction used a constant-region primer and ProtoScript II reverse transcriptase. A slightly modified ARM-PCR protocol with three nested multiplex PCR rounds produced these TCR beta libraries. Running 10 cycles apiece, the first two PCR rounds relied on TRBV1-TRBV30 forward primers together with a C-beta reverse primer. Using its own MiXCR run on the multiplex PCR reads, TCRdb lists one record per CDR3 protein. The repertoire holds 310,000 or so distinct CDR3 sequences, about 50% seen once, with approximately 17% in the top ten. The specimen sequenced was peripheral blood. The source is a woman between 25 and 40 years old with primary liver carcinoma and hepatitis B virus infection.

This chain links TRBV6-5 with TRBJ2-2; D may be TRBD1 (5 bases). The CDR3 is 18 residues long. Germline loops: CDR1 MNHEY, CDR2 SVGAGI. Deletions cut 5 bases from V and 1 base from J, with 20 bases between. The CDR3 sequence is CASSNKPPVGLNTGELFF. Here the CDR3 DNA reads TGTGCCAGCAGTAACAAACCCCCAGTGGGGCTGAACACCGGGGAGCTGTTTTTT.

This clonotype was counted ten times or more. The CDR3: CSVERLGADTQYF. The CDR3 DNA follows: TGCAGCGTTGAAAGGTTAGGGGCAGATACGCAGTATTTT. This rearrangement joins TRBV29-1 to TRBJ2-3; D perhaps matches TRBD1 (5 bases). The CDR3 extends over 13 amino acids. The V gene lost 2 bases and the J gene lost 4 bases, with 10 bases spanning the gap. Per the germline V gene, CDR1 is SQVTM and CDR2 is ANQGSEA.

This chain connects TRBV6-2 or TRBV6-3 to TRBJ1-2, with D unclear. The germline V gene has CDR1 MNHEY and CDR2 SVGEGT. The V end lost 6 bases, the J end lost 8 bases, and 10 bases lay between the germline ends. The CDR3 consists of 11 residues. Here the CDR3 reads CASRDRRGYTF. The CDR3 DNA reads TGTGCCAGCAGAGACCGGAGGGGCTACACCTTC.

J is TRBJ2-1 and V is TRBV7-3; D ambiguous. Germline V gene data show CDR1 as SGHTA and CDR2 as FQGTGA. The ends were cut back, 4 bases at V and 4 bases at J, with 17 bases in the middle. The CDR3 runs to 16 residues. Written as DNA, the CDR3 is TGTGCCAGCAGCTCGTTCGGTGGCACGGAATACAATGAGCAGTTCTTC. It codes for CASSSFGGTEYNEQFF.

J is TRBJ2-1 and V is TRBV6-2 or TRBV6-3; 7 bases align to TRBD2. With V trimmed by 10 bases and J by 10 bases, 10 bases remained unmatched. Germline V lookup: CDR1 MNHEY, CDR2 SVGEGT. The CDR3 has 12 amino acids. In nucleotides, the CDR3 is TGTGCCATCAACGGACTAGGTGGGGAGCAGTTCTTC. Translated, it gives CAINGLGGEQFF.

In this sample, this clonotype turned up a few times. The gene calls are TRBV6-1 and TRBJ1-6; 9 bases match TRBD1. Germline V gene sequence: CDR1 MNHNS, CDR2 SASEGT. The CDR3 is made up of 16 amino acids. With V trimmed by 2 bases and J by 3 bases, 2 bases remained unmatched. In DNA form, the CDR3 reads TGTGCCAGCAGTGAACTGGACAGGGGCTATAATTCACCCCTCCACTTT. Amino acids: CASSELDRGYNSPLHF.

The rearrangement joins TRBV6-5 to TRBJ2-1; 11 nucleotides align to TRBD2. V shed 4 bases and J 5 bases; nucleotides not matched to a gene: 4. Germline assignment: CDR1 MNHEY and CDR2 SVGAGI. The length of the CDR3 is 15 residues. In DNA, the CDR3 is TGTGCCAGCAGTTCTACTAGCGGGAGCCACAATGAGCAGTTCTTC. Protein product: CASSSTSGSHNEQFF.

On this clonotype: A much larger clone is a single base away; this may be a read error. The missing conserved phenylalanine or tryptophan at the end of this CDR3 makes a read error likely. The chain has TRBV12-3 or TRBV12-4 and TRBJ2-5; the D call may be TRBD1 or TRBD2 (5 bases each). V dropped 2 bases and J dropped 5 bases, with 12 bases sitting between them. The CDR3 is 14 amino acids. The CDR3 sequence is CASSLRQGVETQYL. CDR3 nucleotide sequence: TGTGCCAGCAGTTTACGGCAGGGAGTCGAGACCCAGTACTTA.

There are many counts of this clonotype. The V call is TRBV4-3, the J call TRBJ2-7; 8 bases are shared with TRBD1. V lost 3 bases, J lost 7 bases, and 8 bases stayed unmatched. CDR1 LGHNA and CDR2 YSLEER come from the germline V gene. This CDR3 has 14 residues. CDR3 bases: TGCGCCAGCAGCCATACGGACAGGGCAGGGGAGCAGTACTTC. It is translated as CASSHTDRAGEQYF.

Ten or more counts support this clonotype. This chain uses TRBV4-2 with TRBJ2-1, with TRBD2 matching 7 bases. V was clipped by 0 bases and J by 4 bases; unmatched bases: 9. CDR1 and CDR2 (germline): LGHNA, YNFKEQ. This CDR3 contains 17 residues. CDR3 DNA: TGTGCCAGCAGCCAAGACCCCCAGTGGGGGGGGTACAATGAGCAGTTCTTC. It is translated as CASSQDPQWGGYNEQFF.

This clonotype has at least ten counts. The chain joins TRBV4-3 to TRBJ2-7; D call uncertain. Germline V lookup: CDR1 LGHNA, CDR2 YSLEER. CDR3 length: 16 amino acids. The V end lost 0 bases, the J end lost 2 bases, and 14 bases lay between the germline ends. Here the CDR3 DNA reads TGCGCCAGCAGCCAAGAAACTTGGTCCCAGGCCTACGAGCAGTACTTC. As protein: CASSQETWSQAYEQYF.

This clonotype was detected only a few times. The chain links TRBV4-1 to TRBJ1-1; the D is unclear. Trimming took 4 bases from V and 8 from J, leaving 20 bases between them. This CDR3 spans 15 amino acids. CDR1 and CDR2 from the germline V gene are MGHRA and YSYEKL. DNA for the CDR3: TGCGCCAGCAGCCCCCCCCGCACAGTCGGGGTAGAAGCTTTCTTT. It codes for CASSPPRTVGVEAFF.

This clonotype was seen at least ten times. DNA for the CDR3: TGTGCCAGCAGCTTAGATCGGCCCACCGGGGAGCTGTTTTTT. Amino acids: CASSLDRPTGELFF. The gene calls are TRBV11-3 and TRBJ2-2; D remains ambiguous. V shed 0 bases and J shed 4 bases, with 6 bases lying between them. Germline V CDR1 and CDR2: SGHNT, YENEEA. This CDR3 region has 14 residues.

A single count supports this clonotype. A read error may be the cause here, since a much bigger clone is one base away. The chain carries TRBV6-2 or TRBV6-3 and TRBJ2-5; D may be TRBD1 or TRBD2 (5 bases each). The CDR3 length is 15 residues. The ends were cut back, 4 bases at V and 9 bases at J, with 21 bases in the middle. Germline V gene sequence: CDR1 MNHEY, CDR2 SVGEGT. The CDR3 coding sequence is TGTGCCAGCAGTTTAGGGGACGCCCTGCAGGGACCCCAGTACTTC. This gives the protein CASSLGDALQGPQYF.

Regarding this clonotype: This sequence may be a read error, since a much larger clone differs from it by one base. V gene TRBV6-2 or TRBV6-3 combines with J gene TRBJ2-7, with 8 bases aligning to TRBD2. The CDR3 totals 14 residues. Germline CDR1 is MNHEY and CDR2 is SVGEGT. CDR3 DNA: TGTACCAGCAGCCTCAGCGGGAGACGCTACGAGCAGTACTTC. This gives the protein CTSSLSGRRYEQYF.

The table lists this clonotype with a few counts. The chain carries TRBV14 and TRBJ1-1; TRBD1 matches 7 bases. The J segment lost 5 bases and the V segment lost 4 bases, leaving 4 bases of the junction unmatched. CDR1 and CDR2 (germline): SGHDN, FVKESK. CDR3 length equals 13 residues. The CDR3 loop is CASSLHRGTEAFF. The CDR3 region has the DNA TGTGCCAGCAGCCTCCACAGGGGTACTGAAGCTTTCTTT.

With regard to this clonotype: A read error may be the cause here, since a much bigger clone is one base away. The J gene is TRBJ2-4, the V gene TRBV12-5; D is unclear. Trimming removed 8 bases from V and 5 bases from J, with 16 bases in between. Germline lookup yields CDR1 LGHNT and CDR2 FRNRAP. CDR3 size: 14 residues. The CDR3 DNA follows: TGTGCTAGTAGTCCGATGGGGTACGAAAACATTCAGTACTTC. This codes for CASSPMGYENIQYF.

Points on this clonotype: This may be a read error, as it is one base from a much larger clone. J is TRBJ1-2 and V is TRBV29-1; maybe TRBD1 (5 bases). Germline V lookup: CDR1 SQVTM, CDR2 ANQGSEA. This CDR3 is 12 amino acids long. CDR3 sequence: CSLDQGIYGYTF. The CDR3 bases are TGCAGCCTTGACCAGGGAATCTATGGCTACACCTTC.

With regard to this clonotype: Given a much more abundant clone one base away, this may be a read error. The chain combines TRBV29-1 with TRBJ2-1; a weak D match, TRBD2 (6 bases). The CDR3 is made up of 13 amino acids. Trimming took 3 bases from V and 4 from J, leaving 10 bases between them. Germline V gene sequence: CDR1 SQVTM, CDR2 ANQGSEA. CDR3 coding DNA: TGCAGCGTTGAGCTAGCGCCGTACAATGAGCAGTTCTTC. Amino acids: CSVELAPYNEQFF.

In the case of this clonotype: One junction end does not reproduce the germline sequence, and a read error may be involved. V is TRBV11-2 and J is TRBJ2-4; either TRBD1 or TRBD2 may supply D (5 bases each). The CDR3 has 14 amino acids. Germline CDR1 and CDR2: SGHAT and FQNNGV. The CDR3 DNA sequence: TGTGCCGGCAGCCCCCGGAACTTGGGACACATTCAGTACTTC. It specifies CAGSPRNLGHIQYF.

This clonotype was seen just once. This may arise from a read error, as a much more abundant clone is one base away. The chain employs TRBV11-2 and TRBJ2-1, with a weak D call TRBD1 (6 bases). The CDR3 covers 16 residues. Per germline, CDR1 SGHAT and CDR2 FQNNGV. The CDR3 loop reads CVSSLQVGQGSNEQFF. Here the CDR3 DNA reads TGTGTCAGCAGCTTACAAGTAGGGCAGGGGAGCAATGAGCAGTTCTTC. Based on the CDR3 plus reference TRBV11-2 and TRBJ2-1, the full variable domain is EAGVAQSPRYKIIEKRQSVAFWCNPISGHATLYWYQQILGQGPKLLIQFQNNGVVDDSQLPKDRFSAERLKGVDSTLKIQPAKLEDSAVYLCVSSLQVGQGSNEQFFGPGTRLTVL.

With respect to this clonotype: Because the CDR3 is missing its conserved closing phenylalanine or tryptophan, this is likely a read error. The CDR3 nucleotides are TGTGCCAGCAGTTTGAGGGTAACTCAGCCCCAGCATGTT. Its protein is CASSLRVTQPQHV. The chain employs TRBV12-3 or TRBV12-4 and TRBJ1-5; D is unresolved. CDR3 size: 13 residues. V gave up 3 bases and J gave up 6 bases, with 9 bases separating them.

A word on this clonotype: The junction departs from the called germline gene at one end, perhaps through a read error. The chain joins TRBV12-3 or TRBV12-4 to TRBJ1-4; tentatively, D is TRBD1 (6 bases). The CDR3 has 14 residues. The CDR3 spells CASSFQGGGEKPFF. The CDR3 DNA is TGTGCCAGCAGTTTCCAGGGAGGGGGTGAAAAACCGTTTTTT.

The chain has TRBV7-9 and TRBJ2-4; D ambiguous. The CDR3 spans 13 residues. CDR1 SEHNR and CDR2 FQNEAQ come from the germline V gene (reference sequence). V lost 5 bases, J lost 6 bases, and 11 bases lay in between. Here the CDR3 reads CASSKGLANIQYF. The CDR3 nucleotides are TGTGCCAGCAGCAAAGGATTGGCAAACATTCAGTACTTC. Full variable domain (outside the CDR3, taken from reference TRBV7-9 and TRBJ2-4): DTGVSQNPRHKITKRGQNVTFRCDPISEHNRLYWYRQTLGQGPEFLTYFQNEAQLEKSRLLSDRFSAERPKGSFSTLEIQRTEQGDSAMYLCASSKGLANIQYFGAGTRLSVL.

This clonotype was detected a few times. A read error may explain this, as a much larger clone is one base away. The chain couples TRBV10-3 to TRBJ2-7; perhaps D is TRBD1 or TRBD2 (6 bases each). This CDR3 has 14 amino acids. The germline V gene has CDR1 ENHRY and CDR2 SYGVKD. V dropped 4 bases and J dropped 5 bases, with 15 bases sitting between them. In nucleotides, the CDR3 is TGTGCCATCAGTGGCCGGGGGACACGCGACGAGCAGTACTTC. It specifies CAISGRGTRDEQYF.

This clonotype was observed a few times. The chain links TRBV6-2 or TRBV6-3 to TRBJ2-7; possible D gene TRBD1, 6 bases. CDR3 length: 14 amino acids. Looked up from germline, CDR1 is MNHEY and CDR2 is SVGEGT. Trimming left V 0 bases short and J 6 bases short, with 12 bases between. CDR3 coding DNA: TGTGCCAGCAGTTACTCTGTCAGGGGAAGCGAGCAGTACTTC. Translating it yields CASSYSVRGSEQYF.